The 21 T cell receptor beta chains below come from one sample, sequenced in a study of blood T cell repertoires in COVID-19. Assay used: immunoSEQ multiplex PCR; TCRdb lists only in-frame clones, some missing. The sample lists over 95,000 clones; about 89% were seen once. Sequencing was carried out using peripheral blood. Every receptor here comes from a human donor with acute or convalescent COVID-19. The donor label of this sample is uncertain.

V is TRBV2 and J is TRBJ2-1; no clear D. From germline, CDR1 is SNHLY and CDR2 FYNNEI. The CDR3 extends over 16 amino acids. Trimming stripped 0 bases from V and 0 bases from J, with 9 bases between. The CDR3 is CASSEARGGSYNEQFF. CDR3 bases: TGTGCCAGCAGTGAAGCAAGAGGTGGCTCCTACAATGAGCAGTTCTTC.

V usage is TRBV28 and J usage is TRBJ1-2, with D hard to call. The V gene's germline CDR1 is MDHEN and CDR2 SYDVKM. Trimming took 6 bases from V and 2 from J, leaving 13 bases between them. The CDR3 runs to 14 residues. The CDR3 DNA reads TGTGCCAGCAGGATAGGCGGAGAGAACTATGGCTACACCTTC. Translation gives CASRIGGENYGYTF.

CDR3 DNA: TGTGCCAGCAGCCAAGTCCTGGGCTTGAACACTGAAGCTTTCTTT. This encodes CASSQVLGLNTEAFF. The chain is built from TRBV3-1 (or the pseudogene TRBV3-2) and TRBJ1-1, with D hard to call. Germline lookup yields CDR1 LGHDT and CDR2 YNNKEL (reference sequence). This CDR3 has 15 amino acids. The ends were cut back, 1 base at V and 0 bases at J, with 9 bases in the middle.

The V and J genes are TRBV28 and TRBJ2-7; 11 bases fit TRBD2. CDR3 length equals 14 residues. V lost 5 bases, J lost 5 bases, and 5 bases stayed unmatched. CDR1 is MDHEN, CDR2 SYDVKM, per germline. DNA for the CDR3: TGTGCCAGCAGTCGTCCTAGCGGGGGGAACGAGCAGTACTTC. Its protein product is CASSRPSGGNEQYF.

The table lists this clone with a count of one. A junction boundary mismatches the germline segment, possibly from a read error. V gene TRBV2 combines with J gene TRBJ2-7, with a tentative D call TRBD2 (5 bases). Per the germline V gene, CDR1 is SNHLY and CDR2 is FYNNEI. The CDR3 is made up of 13 amino acids. The CDR3 DNA follows: TGTGCCAGCAACGGACCGAGTGGTGCGAGCGGTCACTTC. The encoded protein is CASNGPSGASGHF.

This clone was recorded once. The chain combines TRBV30 with TRBJ2-2, with TRBD2 identical over 13 bases. The CDR3 is made up of 15 amino acids. Looked up from germline, CDR1 is GTSNPN and CDR2 is SVGIG (reference sequence). V shed 3 bases and J 6 bases; nucleotides not matched to a gene: 4. The chain's CDR3 is CAWRDTSGGAGELFF. The CDR3 DNA follows: TGTGCCTGGAGAGATACTAGCGGGGGGGCCGGGGAGCTGTTTTTT.

The chain has TRBV4-1 and TRBJ1-2, with D perhaps matching TRBD1 (5 bases). Germline V gives CDR1 MGHRA, CDR2 YSYEKL. The CDR3 sequence is 13 residues long. The V and J ends lost 4 bases and 8 bases respectively, with 14 bases between them. The CDR3: CASSPQGVGGYTF. In DNA, the CDR3 is TGCGCCAGCAGCCCGCAGGGTGTTGGGGGCTACACCTTC.

The chain couples TRBV21-1 to TRBJ2-7; the table's D call of TRBD1 was not tested on the DNA. TRBV21-1 is assigned pseudogene status. CDR3 length: 16 amino acids. CDR3 loop: CASSTDGGQGSSEQYF. Here the CDR3 DNA reads TGTGCCAGCAGCACTGATGGGGGACAGGGGTCGTCCGAGCAGTACTTC.

The chain is built from TRBV28 and TRBJ1-3; TRBD1 is a possible D gene (5 bases). Germline V CDR1 and CDR2: MDHEN, SYDVKM. This CDR3 is 16 amino acids long. V shed 4 bases and J shed 8 bases, with 21 bases lying between them. The CDR3 here is CASSSLRHGGSDTIYF. In DNA, the CDR3 is TGTGCCAGCAGTTCCCTACGACACGGGGGGTCGGACACCATATATTTT.

The chain combines TRBV10-3 with TRBJ2-1, with TRBD1 as a possible D gene (5 bases). The V and J ends lost 4 bases and 5 bases respectively, with 9 bases between them. CDR1 and CDR2 from the germline V gene are ENHRY and SYGVKD. The CDR3 extends over 13 amino acids. The CDR3 DNA reads TGTGCCATCAGTGCGCAGGGCGACAATGAGCAGTTCTTC. It is translated as CAISAQGDNEQFF.

This sequence joins TRBV5-1 and TRBJ1-1; D possibly corresponds to TRBD1 (6 bases). The CDR3 has 14 amino acids. Germline CDR1 reads SGHRS; CDR2 reads YFSETQ. V lost 1 base and J lost 3, with 10 bases in between. The CDR3 nucleotides read TGCGCCAGCAGCTTGCAGGGGATGGACACTGAAGCTTTCTTT. Translating gives CASSLQGMDTEAFF.

This chain uses TRBV6-5 with TRBJ1-6; D possibly corresponds to TRBD1 (5 bases). The CDR3 contains 15 residues. Trimming left V 0 bases short and J 7 bases short, with 10 bases between. Germline V gene lookup returns CDR1 MNHEY and CDR2 SVGAGI. DNA of the CDR3: TGTGCCAGCAGTTACTCTTTCAGGGTAAATTCACCCCTCCACTTT. It yields the protein CASSYSFRVNSPLHF.

A few counts support this clone. The genes are TRBV10-3 and TRBJ2-2; tentative D call: TRBD2 (6 bases). Trimming shortened V by 7 bases and J by 1 base, and 13 bases separated the two germline ends. The CDR3 has 15 amino acids. Germline V gives CDR1 ENHRY, CDR2 SYGVKD. The DNA of the CDR3 is TGTGCCATCACCCCCGGGGGACGGAACACCGGGGAGCTGTTTTTT. Amino acids: CAITPGGRNTGELFF.

J is TRBJ2-7 and V is TRBV7-9; D not resolved. The V end was cut by 5 bases, the J end by 3 bases, with 8 bases between. This CDR3 has 12 amino acids. Germline lookup yields CDR1 SEHNR and CDR2 FQNEAQ (reference sequence). In nucleotides, the CDR3 is TGTGCCAGCAGCCAAGCTAGCTACGAGCAGTACTTC. It codes for CASSQASYEQYF.

The CDR3 DNA follows: TGCGCCAGCAGCCAAGGGCACAGCCCCAATCAGCCCCAGCATTTT. Its protein product is CASSQGHSPNQPQHF. The J gene is TRBJ1-5, the V gene TRBV4-3; no definite D call. V lost 1 base and J lost 3, with 10 bases in between. The CDR3 contains 15 residues. The germline gives CDR1 LGHNA, CDR2 YSLEER.

The chain recombines TRBV7-9 with TRBJ1-5; tentative D call: TRBD1 (6 bases). CDR1 and CDR2 (germline): SEHNR, FQNEAQ (reference sequence). CDR3 length: 14 amino acids. V was shortened by 3 bases and J by 6 bases, with 12 bases between the two germline ends. The CDR3 coding sequence is TGTGCCAGCAGCTTCGGGGGGGGCCTTCAGCCCCAGCATTTT. This encodes CASSFGGGLQPQHF.

The chain couples TRBV27 to TRBJ1-1, with D tentatively TRBD1 (6 bases). The CDR3 has 14 amino acids. Germline CDR1 and CDR2: MNHEY and SMNVEV (reference sequence). V was clipped by 3 bases and J by 3 bases, with 11 bases between them. CDR3 loop: CASSFRRGDTEAFF. In DNA, the CDR3 is TGTGCCAGCAGTTTTCGCAGGGGAGACACTGAAGCTTTCTTT.

This chain connects TRBV27 to TRBJ1-5; possibly TRBD1 for D (6 bases). The germline CDR1 and CDR2 sequences are MNHEY and SMNVEV (reference sequence). The germline V and J ends were trimmed by 0 bases and 3 bases, with 12 bases remaining between them. The CDR3 sequence is 16 residues long. CDR3 sequence: CASSLSVQGPNQPQHF. CDR3 in DNA: TGTGCCAGCAGTTTATCGGTACAGGGCCCCAATCAGCCCCAGCATTTT.

The chain uses TRBV15 and TRBJ1-2, with a tentative D call TRBD1 (5 bases). The ends were cut back, 0 bases at V and 4 bases at J, with 21 bases in the middle. Germline V CDR1 and CDR2: LNHNV, YYDKDF (reference sequence). CDR3 length: 18 amino acids. The DNA of the CDR3 is TGTGCCACCAGCAGAGATTTCGGACGAGACAGTTCCTTCTATGGCTACACCTTC. Encoded protein: CATSRDFGRDSSFYGYTF. The whole variable domain, filled in from reference TRBV15 and TRBJ1-2, reads DAMVIQNPRYQVTQFGKPVTLSCSQTLNHNVMYWYQQKSSQAPKLLFHYYDKDFNNEADTPDNFQSRRPNTSFCFLDIRSPGLGDTAMYLCATSRDFGRDSSFYGYTFGSGTRLTVV.

The V and J genes are TRBV2 and TRBJ2-7; D is unclear. Germline loops: CDR1 SNHLY, CDR2 FYNNEI. This CDR3 comprises 12 residues. Trimming left V 0 bases short and J 3 bases short, with 3 bases between. The CDR3 DNA sequence: TGTGCCAGCAGTGAAGCTTACTACGAGCAGTACTTC. Translated, it gives CASSEAYYEQYF.

CDR3 sequence (DNA): TGTGCCAGCAGCTCACATAGCGGGTCTCACAATGAGCAGTTCTTC. Translation gives CASSSHSGSHNEQFF. This chain connects TRBV11-1 to TRBJ2-1; 7 nucleotides agree with TRBD2. V trimming: 4 bases; J trimming: 5 bases; junction bases outside the gene matches: 8. The CDR3 has 15 amino acids. Germline V lookup: CDR1 SGHAT, CDR2 FQDESV (reference sequence).